The clone carrying this T cell receptor beta chain was counted a few times. As yet, its antigen is unknown. The data were obtained in a study of T-cell memory formation after mild COVID-19. Findings and limits, study-wide: Researchers found some responding clones in pre-infection memory, a sign that cross-reactive memory joined.

CDR1 SGHRS and CDR2 YFSETQ come from the germline V gene. V was pared by 0 bases and J by 4 bases, with 11 bases between. The CDR3 consists of 14 residues. Each CDR3 protein is one row after TCRdb ran MiXCR on the 5' RACE reads. This table holds 450,000 to 650,000 distinct CDR3 sequences, over 15% found once. This receptor was obtained from an adult woman who had mild COVID-19 (a few samples of this study predate the infection). Cell type and time point are not known. The sample was PBMCs or a T cell subset sorted from them (not recorded which). J is TRBJ2-7 and V is TRBV5-1, with D possibly being TRBD1 (6 bases). CDR3 DNA: TGCGCCAGCAGCTTGGGGACAGAAGAATACGAGCAGTACTTC. Protein product: CASSLGTEEYEQYF.